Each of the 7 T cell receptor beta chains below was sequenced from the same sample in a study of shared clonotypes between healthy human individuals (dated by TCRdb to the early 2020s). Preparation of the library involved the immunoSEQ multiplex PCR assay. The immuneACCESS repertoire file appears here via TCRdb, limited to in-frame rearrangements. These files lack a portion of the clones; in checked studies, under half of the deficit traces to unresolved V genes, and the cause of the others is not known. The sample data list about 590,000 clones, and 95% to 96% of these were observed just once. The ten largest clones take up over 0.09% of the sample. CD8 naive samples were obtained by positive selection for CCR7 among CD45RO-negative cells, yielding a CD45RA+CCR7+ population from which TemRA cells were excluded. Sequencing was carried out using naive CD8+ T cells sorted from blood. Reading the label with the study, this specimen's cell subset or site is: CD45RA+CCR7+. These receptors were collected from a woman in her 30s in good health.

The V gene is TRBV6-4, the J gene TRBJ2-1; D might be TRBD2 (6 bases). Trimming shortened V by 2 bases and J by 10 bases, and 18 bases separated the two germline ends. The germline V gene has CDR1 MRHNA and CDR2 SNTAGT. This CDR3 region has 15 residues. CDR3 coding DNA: TGTGCCAGCAGTGACGACCACGGGGGATTAGGGGAGCAGTTCTTC. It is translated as CASSDDHGGLGEQFF.

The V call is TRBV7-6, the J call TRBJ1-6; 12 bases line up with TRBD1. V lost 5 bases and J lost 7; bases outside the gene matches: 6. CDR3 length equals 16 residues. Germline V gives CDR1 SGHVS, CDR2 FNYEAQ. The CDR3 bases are TGTGCCAGCAGCGGTGGGACAGGGGGCCTGAATTCACCCCTCCACTTT. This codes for CASSGGTGGLNSPLHF.

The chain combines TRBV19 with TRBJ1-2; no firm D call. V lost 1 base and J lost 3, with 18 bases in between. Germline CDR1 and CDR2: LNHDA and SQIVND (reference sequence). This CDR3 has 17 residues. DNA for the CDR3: TGTGCCAGTAGTATAGTGCGGCTCACCCATCGGGACTATGGCTACACCTTC. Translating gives CASSIVRLTHRDYGYTF.

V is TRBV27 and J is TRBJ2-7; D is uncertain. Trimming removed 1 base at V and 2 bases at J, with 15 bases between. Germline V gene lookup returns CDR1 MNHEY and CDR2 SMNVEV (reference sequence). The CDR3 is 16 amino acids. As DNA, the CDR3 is TGTGCCAGCAGTTTATATCCAGGAACAACAGCCTACGAGCAGTACTTC. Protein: CASSLYPGTTAYEQYF.

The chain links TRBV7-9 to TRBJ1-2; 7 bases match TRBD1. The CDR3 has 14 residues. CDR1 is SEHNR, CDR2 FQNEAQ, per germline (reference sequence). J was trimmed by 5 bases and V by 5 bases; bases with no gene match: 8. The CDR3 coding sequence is TGTGCCAGCAGCCCGACAGGGAGCCGTTATGGCTACACCTTC. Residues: CASSPTGSRYGYTF.

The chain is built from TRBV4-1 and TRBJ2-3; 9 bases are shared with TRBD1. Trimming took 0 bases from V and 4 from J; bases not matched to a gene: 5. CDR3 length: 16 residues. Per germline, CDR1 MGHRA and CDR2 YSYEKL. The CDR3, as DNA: TGCGCCAGCAGCCAAGAACAGGGGGCTATGGCAGATACGCAGTATTTT. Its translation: CASSQEQGAMADTQYF.

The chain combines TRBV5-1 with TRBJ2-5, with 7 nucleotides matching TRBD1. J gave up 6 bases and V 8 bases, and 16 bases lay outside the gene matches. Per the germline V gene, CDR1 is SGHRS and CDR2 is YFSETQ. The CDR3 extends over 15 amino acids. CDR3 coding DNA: TGCGCCAGTACGAGGGTAGGGGGCAGGAAGAAGACCCAGTACTTC. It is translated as CASTRVGGRKKTQYF.